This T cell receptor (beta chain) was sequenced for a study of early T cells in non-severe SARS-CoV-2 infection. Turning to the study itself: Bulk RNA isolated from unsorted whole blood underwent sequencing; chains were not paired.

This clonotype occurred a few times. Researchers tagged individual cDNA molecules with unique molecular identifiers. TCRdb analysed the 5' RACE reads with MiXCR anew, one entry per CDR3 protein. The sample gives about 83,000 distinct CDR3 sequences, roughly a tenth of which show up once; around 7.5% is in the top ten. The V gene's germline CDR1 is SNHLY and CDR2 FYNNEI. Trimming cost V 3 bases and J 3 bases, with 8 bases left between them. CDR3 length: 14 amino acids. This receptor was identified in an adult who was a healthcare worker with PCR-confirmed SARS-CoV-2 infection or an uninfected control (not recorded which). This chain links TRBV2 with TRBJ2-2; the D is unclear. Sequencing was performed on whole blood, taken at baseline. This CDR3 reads CASSDPHDTGELFF. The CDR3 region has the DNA TGTGCCAGCAGTGACCCCCACGACACCGGGGAGCTGTTTTTT.